The clone carrying this T cell receptor (beta chain) was detected only a few times. The antigen is unknown. 5'RACE, which relied on constant-segment primers, yielded TCR alpha and TCR beta cDNA libraries carrying sample barcodes and UMIs. TCRdb re-called the 5' RACE reads with MiXCR, one entry per CDR3 protein. The repertoire consists of 350,000 to 500,000 distinct CDR3 sequences, with around 17% occurring once and the leading ten covering approximately 21%. Looked up from germline, CDR1 is SGHDT and CDR2 is YYEEEE. V was clipped by 4 bases and J by 3 bases; unmatched bases: 5. The CDR3 is made up of 15 amino acids. The data stem from a study of T-cell memory formation after mild COVID-19. Study-wide findings and caveats: Clones contracting day 15 to 85 were balanced CD4/CD8; later expanders leaned CD4+.

The chain has TRBV5-6 and TRBJ2-4, with TRBD1 matching 9 bases. The TCR was taken from a man between 18 and 29 years old who had mild COVID-19 (a few samples of this study predate the infection). Cell type and time point are not known. The source material was PBMCs or a T cell subset sorted from them (not recorded which). CDR3 sequence: CASSLPDRGKNIQYF. CDR3 in DNA: TGTGCCAGCAGCCTGCCGGACAGGGGCAAAAACATTCAGTACTTC.